Listed below are T cell receptor beta chains from one sample, sequenced in a study of multiple sclerosis patients with progressive multifocal leukoencephalopathy. This table comes from immunoSEQ multiplex PCR, and its TCRdb copy is limited to in-frame clones, with some not included. The data contain roughly 34,000 clones, about 90% of them singletons. Sample: PBMCs, taken from a patient treated with natalizumab. These receptors originate from a human donor with progressive multifocal leukoencephalopathy. Both conserved end residues are part of each CDR3. D genes are given only for firm matches. Not all rows give a size; the values are once, few, many and, for expanded clones, a class.

D: NA
V: TRBV7-9
length: 15
J: TRBJ1-4
size: NA
CDR3: CASSLFGDLDEKLFF
DNA: TGTGCCAGCAGCTTATTTGGGGACTTGGATGAAAAACTGTTTTTT

D: NA
V: TRBV7-8
length: 15
J: TRBJ2-7
size: NA
CDR3: CASSSEGGPSYEQYF
DNA: TGTGCCAGCAGCTCAGAGGGGGGTCCCTCCTACGAGCAGTACTTC

D: TRBD2
V: TRBV27
length: 18
J: TRBJ2-3
size: NA
CDR3: CASSPPPGEREGTDTQYF
DNA: TGTGCCAGCAGTCCACCCCCCGGGGAGCGGGAGGGCACAGATACGCAGTATTTT

D: NA
V: TRBV5-4
length: 13
J: TRBJ2-1
size: NA
CDR3: CASSKAGGAKALF
DNA: TGTGCCAGCAGCAAGGCAGGGGGGGCTAAGGCACTCTTC

D: TRBD2
V: TRBV19
length: 14
J: TRBJ2-5
size: NA
CDR3: CASSVAGGVETQYF
DNA: TGTGCCAGTAGTGTAGCGGGAGGGGTAGAGACCCAGTACTTC

D: NA
V: TRBV9
length: 14
J: TRBJ1-6
size: NA
CDR3: CASSVLASNSPLHF
DNA: TGTGCCAGCAGCGTCCTAGCGAGCAATTCACCCCTCCACTTT

D: NA
V: TRBV2
length: 12
J: TRBJ1-1
size: NA
CDR3: CASLFGNTEAFF
DNA: TGTGCCAGCTTATTCGGGAACACTGAAGCTTTCTTT

D: TRBD2
V: TRBV28
length: 20
J: TRBJ2-7
size: NA
CDR3: CASSSLRRGTSGSRYYEQYF
DNA: TGTGCCAGCAGTTCGCTCCGACGGGGGACTAGCGGGAGTCGTTACTACGAGCAGTACTTC

D: NA
V: TRBV15
length: 14
J: TRBJ1-5
size: NA
CDR3: CATSRVGGNQPQHF
DNA: TGTGCCACCAGCAGAGTAGGGGGCAATCAGCCCCAGCATTTT

D: NA
V: TRBV19
length: 13
J: TRBJ2-3
size: NA
CDR3: CASLYQGADTQYF
DNA: TGTGCCAGCCTCTATCAGGGCGCAGATACGCAGTATTTT

D: TRBD2
V: TRBV30
length: 15
J: TRBJ2-1
size: NA
CDR3: CAWRIGLAGGDEQFF
DNA: TGTGCCTGGCGAATTGGACTAGCGGGAGGAGATGAGCAGTTCTTC

D: NA
V: TRBV6-4
length: 15
J: TRBJ2-1
size: NA
CDR3: CASRPLASSYNEQFF
DNA: TGTGCCAGCAGGCCGCTAGCGTCCTCCTACAATGAGCAGTTCTTC

D: NA
V: TRBV4-2
length: 13
J: TRBJ1-2
size: NA
CDR3: CASSQSGAPGYTF
DNA: TGTGCCAGCAGCCAGTCCGGGGCCCCTGGCTACACCTTC

D: NA
V: TRBV27
length: 14
J: TRBJ2-2
size: NA
CDR3: CASSLFANTGELFF
DNA: TGTGCCAGCAGTCTATTCGCGAACACCGGGGAGCTGTTTTTT

D: NA
V: TRBV6-6
length: 15
J: TRBJ1-5
size: NA
CDR3: CASTKDRGIGQPQHF
DNA: TGTGCCAGCACCAAGGACAGAGGTATAGGTCAGCCCCAGCATTTT

D: NA
V: TRBV6-6
length: 16
J: TRBJ1-3
size: NA
CDR3: CASSFIPTGQVNTIYF
DNA: TGTGCCAGCAGCTTTATCCCCACGGGGCAAGTAAACACCATATATTTT

D: NA
V: TRBV28
length: 14
J: TRBJ2-2
size: NA
CDR3: CASIRHTNTGELFF
DNA: TGTGCCAGCATTAGACACACGAACACCGGGGAGCTGTTTTTT

D: NA
V: TRBV29-1
length: 12
J: TRBJ1-2
size: NA
CDR3: CSDRADRYGYTF
DNA: TGCAGCGACCGGGCCGACCGCTATGGCTACACCTTC

D: NA
V: TRBV19
length: 15
J: TRBJ1-1
size: NA
CDR3: CASSIRNSVGVGAFF
DNA: TGTGCCAGTAGTATCCGTAACTCTGTGGGGGTTGGCGCTTTCTTT

D: NA
V: TRBV29-1
length: 14
J: TRBJ2-3
size: once
CDR3: CSIRSFTSTDTQYF
DNA: TGCAGCATCAGGTCGTTCACCTCCACAGATACGCAGTATTTT

D: TRBD2
V: TRBV5-1
length: 16
J: TRBJ2-7
size: NA
CDR3: CASSTTGLATAYEQYF
DNA: TGCGCCAGCAGCACTACGGGACTAGCGACCGCCTACGAGCAGTACTTC

D: TRBD2
V: TRBV7-9
length: 17
J: TRBJ2-1
size: NA
CDR3: CASSLAGAGLANRGQFF
DNA: TGTGCCAGCAGCTTAGCGGGGGCGGGACTAGCGAACCGGGGGCAGTTCTTC

D: TRBD1
V: TRBV6-5
length: 14
J: TRBJ1-2
size: NA
CDR3: CASSSGTVDYGYTF
DNA: TGTGCCAGCAGCTCCGGGACAGTCGACTATGGCTACACCTTC

D: NA
V: TRBV13
length: 16
J: TRBJ1-6
size: NA
CDR3: CASSLAQSSYNSPLHF
DNA: TGTGCCAGCAGCTTAGCACAGAGCTCCTATAATTCACCCCTCCACTTT

D: TRBD2
V: TRBV7-2
length: 18
J: TRBJ2-3
size: NA
CDR3: CASSLARTSGSRTDTQYF
DNA: TGTGCCAGCAGCTTAGCCCGGACTAGCGGGAGTAGGACAGATACGCAGTATTTT

D: NA
V: TRBV15
length: 13
J: TRBJ2-3
size: NA
CDR3: CATSRALGDTQYF
DNA: TGTGCCACCAGCAGAGCCCTAGGAGATACGCAGTATTTT

D: TRBD2
V: TRBV28
length: 17
J: TRBJ2-7
size: NA
CDR3: CASRPGGLAAKQKEQYF
DNA: TGTGCCAGCAGGCCTGGGGGACTAGCGGCCAAACAAAAGGAGCAGTACTTC

D: TRBD2
V: TRBV19
length: 14
J: TRBJ2-1
size: NA
CDR3: CASLLAGPNNEQFF
DNA: TGTGCCAGTCTTCTAGCGGGACCTAACAATGAGCAGTTCTTC

D: NA
V: TRBV4-3
length: 15
J: TRBJ2-2
size: NA
CDR3: CASSQDRTRTGELFF
DNA: TGCGCCAGCAGCCAAGACAGGACCCGCACCGGGGAGCTGTTTTTT

D: TRBD1
V: TRBV5-6
length: 17
J: TRBJ2-7
size: NA
CDR3: CASSSPRQGALDYEQYF
DNA: TGTGCCAGCAGCTCTCCCAGACAGGGGGCCCTGGACTACGAGCAGTACTTC

D: TRBD2
V: TRBV7-9
length: 16
J: TRBJ2-1
size: few
CDR3: CASSSQPGTSGFEQFF
DNA: TGTGCCAGCAGCTCGCAACCCGGGACTAGCGGATTCGAGCAGTTCTTC

D: TRBD1
V: TRBV10-3
length: 14
J: TRBJ1-6
size: NA
CDR3: CAIKGTGSESPLHF
DNA: TGTGCCATCAAAGGGACAGGGTCCGAATCACCCCTCCACTTT

D: TRBD2
V: TRBV9
length: 14
J: TRBJ2-7
size: NA
CDR3: CASSVGLATYEQYF
DNA: TGTGCCAGCAGCGTAGGACTAGCGACTTACGAGCAGTACTTC

D: NA
V: TRBV7-2
length: 15
J: TRBJ1-3
size: NA
CDR3: CASSLGPGPGNTIYF
DNA: TGTGCCAGCAGCTTGGGGCCAGGGCCTGGAAACACCATATATTTT

D: NA
V: TRBV27
length: 11
J: TRBJ2-1
size: NA
CDR3: CASFTGYEQFF
DNA: TGTGCCAGCTTTACAGGATATGAGCAGTTCTTC

D: NA
V: TRBV27
length: 14
J: TRBJ2-7
size: NA
CDR3: CASRGQIIPYEQYF
DNA: TGTGCCAGCAGGGGACAAATAATCCCCTACGAGCAGTACTTC

D: TRBD2
V: TRBV6-1
length: 15
J: TRBJ2-1
size: NA
CDR3: CASSGDSGSVNEQFF
DNA: TGTGCCAGCAGTGGCGATAGCGGGAGTGTTAATGAGCAGTTCTTC

D: TRBD1
V: TRBV28
length: 14
J: TRBJ2-7
size: once
CDR3: CASSFQGANYEQYF
DNA: TGTGCCAGCAGTTTCCAGGGGGCAAACTACGAGCAGTACTTC

D: TRBD1
V: TRBV5-4
length: 13
J: TRBJ1-1
size: NA
CDR3: CASTGQENTEAFF
DNA: TGTGCCAGCACGGGACAGGAGAACACTGAAGCTTTCTTT

D: TRBD1
V: TRBV15
length: 14
J: TRBJ2-7
size: once
CDR3: CATSRGGTGYEQYF
DNA: TGTGCCACCAGCAGAGGAGGGACAGGGTACGAGCAGTACTTC

D: NA
V: TRBV4-3
length: 15
J: TRBJ1-5
size: NA
CDR3: CASSQGRGRSEPQHF
DNA: TGCGCCAGCAGCCAAGGCCGGGGGCGCTCGGAGCCCCAGCATTTT

D: NA
V: TRBV7-9
length: 16
J: TRBJ1-4
size: few
CDR3: CASSLGGLALNEKLFF
DNA: TGTGCCAGCAGCTTAGGGGGGTTGGCCCTTAATGAAAAACTGTTTTTT

D: TRBD2
V: TRBV27
length: 18
J: TRBJ2-3
size: NA
CDR3: CASSLPRGGAGRTDTQYF
DNA: TGTGCCAGCAGTTTACCCCGGGGGGGAGCGGGACGCACAGATACGCAGTATTTT

D: TRBD1
V: TRBV28
length: 18
J: TRBJ2-6
size: few
CDR3: CASTHRVQGAAGANVLTF
DNA: TGTGCCAGCACCCATCGTGTACAGGGGGCAGCTGGGGCCAACGTCCTGACTTTC

D: NA
V: TRBV5-6
length: 15
J: TRBJ1-2
size: NA
CDR3: CASSWTDRPNYGYTF
DNA: TGTGCCAGCAGCTGGACAGATAGACCTAACTATGGCTACACCTTC

D: NA
V: TRBV5-1
length: 11
J: TRBJ2-1
size: NA
CDR3: CASSLDGEQFF
DNA: TGCGCCAGCAGCTTGGATGGTGAGCAGTTCTTC